Listed below are T cell receptor beta chains from one sample, sequenced in a study of T cell changes during pregnancy in multiple sclerosis. TCRdb keeps only in-frame clones here, not all; method: immunoSEQ multiplex PCR. The data hold roughly 73,000 clones, with roughly nine tenths observed a single time. This sample comprised peripheral blood, obtained in the second trimester of pregnancy. The source of these receptors is a female donor in good health, enrolled as a control in a pregnancy study. Both conserved end residues are part of each CDR3. The D gene is left open where the match is weak. For some rows the clone size is stated as once, few or many, or as a class when expanded; others skip it.

>TRBJ1-2|-|many|TRBV5-4
TGTGCCAGCAGCTTGGCCGGGGTTGATGGCTACACCTTC
CASSLAGVDGYTF
>TRBJ1-2|TRBD1|-|TRBV5-6
TGTGCCAGCAGCCGACGTCCCGGGACAGGGGTCTATGGCTACACCTTC
CASSRRPGTGVYGYTF
>TRBJ2-5|TRBD2|-|TRBV7-2
TGTGCCAGCAGCCCGGGACTAAGGGAGACCCAGTACTTC
CASSPGLRETQYF
>TRBJ1-2|TRBD1|-|TRBV18
TGTGCCAGCTCGCCTACAGGGGGCGCGAATGGCTACACCTTC
CASSPTGGANGYTF
>TRBJ2-3|-|-|TRBV7-2
TGTGCCAGCAGTCCCGGAGCAACAGATACGCAGTATTTT
CASSPGATDTQYF
>TRBJ2-1|TRBD2|-|TRBV5-4
TGTGCCAGCCGTATAGCGGGGGGAACCCTCAATGAGCAGTTCTTC
CASRIAGGTLNEQFF
>TRBJ2-1|-|-|TRBV7-3
TGTGCCAGCAGCCCGAGTACAGACAGAGAGTACAATGAGCAGTTCTTC
CASSPSTDREYNEQFF
>TRBJ1-6|TRBD1|-|TRBV5-1
TGCGCCAGCAGCCGAACGACAGGGGACGGCTCACCCCTCCACTTT
CASSRTTGDGSPLHF
>TRBJ1-2|TRBD1|once|TRBV6-1
TGTGCCAGCAGGAGGACAGGGGGCGCAGACTATGGCTACACCTTC
CASRRTGGADYGYTF
>TRBJ1-5|TRBD1|few|TRBV4-1
TGCGCCAGCAGCCAACCGGGACAGCGAAATCAGCCCCAGCATTTT
CASSQPGQRNQPQHF
>TRBJ2-5|TRBD1|-|TRBV25-1
TGTGCCAGCAGTGAAAGGGGGCGAGAGACCCAGTACTTC
CASSERGRETQYF
>TRBJ1-1|-|-|TRBV4-2
TGTGCCAGCAGCCAAGATCAGGGTATGAACACTGAAGCTTTCTTT
CASSQDQGMNTEAFF
>TRBJ1-6|TRBD1|-|TRBV7-2
TGTGCCAGCAGCTTAGTTTACGGTAGGGACAGGGTTCATAATTCACCCCTCCACTTT
CASSLVYGRDRVHNSPLHF
>TRBJ1-1|-|-|TRBV7-8
TGTGCCAGCAGCTTCGTCAGGGTTTCTGAAGCTTTCTTT
CASSFVRVSEAFF
>TRBJ1-5|-|-|TRBV12-2
TGTGCAAGTCGCACCCCGGGCAATCAGCCCCAGCATTTT
CASRTPGNQPQHF
>TRBJ2-5|-|-|TRBV7-3
TGTGCCAGCAGCACCGACACGACCTCAAGGACCCAGTACTTC
CASSTDTTSRTQYF
>TRBJ1-1|-|-|TRBV7-2
TGTGCCAGTGCGGTTAAGGGGTCGAACACTGAAGCTTTCTTT
CASAVKGSNTEAFF
>TRBJ2-3|-|-|TRBV7-2
TGTGCCAGCAGCCCGCCCCTAGTCGTGAGGGAGGCAGATACGCAGTATTTT
CASSPPLVVREADTQYF
>TRBJ1-1|-|few|TRBV6-5
TGTGCCAGCAGCCTACCACCCCACGAAGCTTTCTTT
CASSLPPHEAFF
>TRBJ2-5|TRBD1|-|TRBV5-8
TGTGCCAGCAGCCTGGGACAGGTATACGAGACCCAGTACTTC
CASSLGQVYETQYF
>TRBJ1-1|-|-|TRBV5-4
TGTGCCAGCAGCGCAGGGGACGACGAAGCTTTCTTT
CASSAGDDEAFF
>TRBJ2-1|TRBD2|-|TRBV19
TGTGCCAGTAGGGGACTAGCGGGGGACTCCTACAATGAGCAGTTCTTC
CASRGLAGDSYNEQFF
>TRBJ2-3|TRBD1|-|TRBV7-2
TGTGCCAGCAGCTCTTACAGGGGGGCCTTAGATACGCAGTATTTT
CASSSYRGALDTQYF
>TRBJ2-5|TRBD1|-|TRBV6-1
TGTGCCAGCAGTGGGCGGACAGGGGGAGAGACCCAGTACTTC
CASSGRTGGETQYF
>TRBJ2-5|-|-|TRBV7-6
TGTGCCAGCAGCTTAACTTGGCAGAGGTCGGAGACCCAGTACTTC
CASSLTWQRSETQYF
>TRBJ1-2|TRBD1|-|TRBV16
TGTGCCAGCAGCCAGGGACAGGGGGCCCGGATATTCTATGGCTACACCTTC
CASSQGQGARIFYGYTF
>TRBJ2-1|-|-|TRBV7-9
TGTGCCAGCAGCCCCCCTCCCTACAATGAGCAGTTCTTC
CASSPPPYNEQFF
>TRBJ2-2|TRBD2|once|TRBV6-5
TGTGCCAGCCGGGGGGGACGCAACACCGGGGAGCTGTTTTTT
CASRGGRNTGELFF
>TRBJ2-4|-|once|TRBV6-5
TGTGCCACCCGCGAGGATCGAGCGAGGAGCATTCAGTACTTC
CATREDRARSIQYF
>TRBJ2-3|TRBD2|-|TRBV27
TGTGCCAGCATTGAGGCTAGCGGGGGGTTTCGGAGGCAGTATTTT
CASIEASGGFRRQYF
>TRBJ1-2|-|-|TRBV11-2
TGTGCCAGCAGGGGCTCGAATGGCTACACCTTC
CASRGSNGYTF
>TRBJ1-1|TRBD1|-|TRBV9
TGTGCCAACCCACTTGGACAGGGTACTGAAGCTTTCTTT
CANPLGQGTEAFF
>TRBJ1-6|-|few|TRBV21-1
TGTGCCAGCACCTCGGACAGGGAGGTTAATAATTCACCCCTCCACTTT
CASTSDREVNNSPLHF
>TRBJ2-3|TRBD2|-|TRBV25-1
TGTGCCAGCAGTGATTCCGGGAGGTACAAAGATACGCAGTATTTT
CASSDSGRYKDTQYF
>TRBJ2-6|-|-|TRBV5-8
TGTGCCAGCAGCTCTCTCGGGGAATCTGGGGCCAACGTCCTGACTTTC
CASSSLGESGANVLTF
>TRBJ1-5|TRBD1|-|TRBV2
TGTGCCAGCAGCGACAGGGGGCCTGGGGGTCAGCCCCAGCATTTT
CASSDRGPGGQPQHF
>TRBJ2-2|TRBD2|once|TRBV7-3
TGTGCCAGCAGCCGTAGCGGGGGCACCGGGGAGCTGTTTTTT
CASSRSGGTGELFF
>TRBJ1-4|-|-|TRBV5-1
TGCGCCAGCAGCTTGGATCGGGTTCCCAATGAAAAACTGTTTTTT
CASSLDRVPNEKLFF
>TRBJ2-2|TRBD1|-|TRBV19
TGTGCCAGTGCCGTAACAGGGGGAACCGGGGAGCTGTTTTTT
CASAVTGGTGELFF
>TRBJ2-2|-|-|TRBV5-6
TGTGCCAGCAGCCCGGAGGGCGGGAACACCGGGGAGCTGTTTTTT
CASSPEGGNTGELFF